The next 7 T cell receptor beta chains were all read from a single sample in a study of blood T cells in healthy people across ages. A J-beta primer mix and a sample-barcoded 5' primer were used in a second PCR of roughly 7 to 12 cycles. From the 5' RACE reads, TCRdb called clonotypes with MiXCR, one entry per CDR3 protein. The sample lists approximately 400,000 distinct CDR3 sequences; 52% were seen once. Sequenced: blood. These receptors were collected from a man aged 60 to 75 in good health.

Ten or more counts support this clonotype. V is TRBV5-1 and J is TRBJ2-6; D remains unclear. V lost 0 bases, J lost 0 bases, and 4 bases lay in between. Germline values: CDR1 SGHRS, CDR2 YFSETQ. The CDR3 sequence is 15 residues long. CDR3 sequence reads: CASSLEDSGANVLTF. CDR3 DNA sequence: TGCGCCAGCAGCTTGGAGGACTCTGGGGCCAACGTCCTGACTTTC.

This clonotype was detected only a few times. This sequence joins TRBV29-1 and TRBJ2-5; D gene unclear. The CDR3 contains 13 residues. V lost 7 bases, J lost 2 bases, and 14 bases lay in between. Germline V gene data show CDR1 as SQVTM and CDR2 as ANQGSEA. CDR3 coding DNA: TGCAGCGGCCGGCGGCCCCCTCAAGAGACCCAGTACTTC. This encodes CSGRRPPQETQYF.

The V gene is TRBV7-9, the J gene TRBJ2-3, with 7 bases matching TRBD2. This CDR3 region has 15 residues. Germline V gene data show CDR1 as SEHNR and CDR2 as FQNEAQ (reference sequence). J was trimmed by 4 bases and V by 3 bases; bases with no gene match: 7. The DNA for the CDR3 is TGTGCCAGCAGCTTGGGAGGGCCGTCGGCAGATACGCAGTATTTT. This gives the protein CASSLGGPSADTQYF.

The chain carries TRBV25-1 and TRBJ2-1, with TRBD1 matching 10 bases. The V gene end was trimmed by 5 bases and the J gene end by 5 bases; junction bases not matched to a gene: 6. The CDR3 spans 15 residues. Germline CDR1 reads MGHDK; CDR2 reads SYGVNS. CDR3 loop: CASSPGQGNDNEQFF. The CDR3 region has the DNA TGTGCCAGCAGTCCGGGACAGGGGAATGACAATGAGCAGTTCTTC.

This clonotype was seen only a few times. The rearrangement joins TRBV4-3 to TRBJ1-2, with 9 bases fitting TRBD1. The CDR3 totals 16 residues. Germline V gives CDR1 LGHNA, CDR2 YSLEER. V was clipped by 0 bases and J by 3 bases; unmatched bases: 5. The CDR3 is CASSQEGTGRDYGYTF. In DNA form, the CDR3 reads TGCGCCAGCAGCCAAGAGGGGACAGGGCGTGACTATGGCTACACCTTC.

V usage is TRBV28 and J usage is TRBJ2-3; TRBD1 matches at 8 bases. The CDR3 runs to 18 residues. Losses at the gene ends were 1 base for V and 5 bases for J; bases not matched to a gene: 14. The germline CDR1 and CDR2 sequences are MDHEN and SYDVKM. Here the CDR3 reads CASSLFLPGGASVDTQYF. CDR3 sequence (DNA): TGTGCCAGCAGTTTATTCCTCCCAGGGGGCGCAAGTGTAGATACGCAGTATTTT.

This clonotype was detected only once. This chain links TRBV7-9 with TRBJ2-5; no definite D call. Germline loops: CDR1 SEHNR, CDR2 FQNEAQ (reference sequence). V was clipped by 1 base and J by 11 bases, with 14 bases between them. The CDR3 runs 13 residues. Written as DNA, the CDR3 is TGTGCCAGCAGCTTAGTAGAGGCCGGTGAGCAGTACTTC. It encodes CASSLVEAGEQYF.